The 9 T cell receptor beta chains reported below all come from one sample, sequenced in a study of T-cell reconstitution after alpha-beta-depleted transplantation in children. Unique molecular identifiers were incorporated into the prepared TCRbeta library. In TCRdb, the PCR reads were re-called with MiXCR into one record per CDR3 protein. This sample carries under 250,000 distinct CDR3 sequences, approximately 15% of them seen once, and the ten largest clones take around 45%. The source was PBMCs, mostly from graft donor cells, collected 360 days after TCRalphabeta/CD19-depleted stem cell transplant. All receptors come from a male patient between 2 and 10 years old who had a stem cell transplant for acute lymphoblastic leukemia, so the T cells may come from the graft donor.

The V gene is TRBV7-2, the J gene TRBJ2-7; no clear D gene. CDR3 size: 13 residues. Trimming took off 3 bases at V and 3 bases at J, with 9 bases between the two ends. Germline CDR1 SGHTA, CDR2 FQGNSA. The CDR3 is CASSFDLNYEQYF. CDR3 bases: TGTGCCAGCAGCTTTGATCTAAACTACGAGCAGTACTTC. Full variable domain (remainder filled in from reference TRBV7-2 and TRBJ2-7): GAGVSQSPSNKVTEKGKDVELRCDPISGHTALYWYRQSLGQGLEFLIYFQGNSAPDKSGLPSDRFSAERTGGSVSTLTIQRTQQEDSAVYLCASSFDLNYEQYFGPGTRLTVT.

V gene TRBV7-4 combines with J gene TRBJ1-2; unclear D gene. Germline V gene sequence: CDR1 SGHVT, CDR2 SQSDAQ. The ends were cut back, 3 bases at V and 4 bases at J, with 9 bases in the middle. The CDR3 has 13 residues. CDR3 amino acids: CASSFRDTYGYTF. As DNA, the CDR3 is TGTGCCAGCAGCTTTAGGGATACCTATGGCTACACCTTC.

This clonotype has just a few counts. The chain carries TRBV12-3 or TRBV12-4 and TRBJ2-7, with TRBD1 matching 8 bases. This CDR3 contains 15 residues. J gave up 2 bases and V 3 bases, and 6 bases lay outside the gene matches. CDR3 loop: CASSFRDRSPYEQYF. CDR3 bases: TGTGCCAGCAGTTTCCGGGACAGGTCACCCTACGAGCAGTACTTC.

The chain is built from TRBV20-1 and TRBJ2-3, with a tentative D call TRBD1 (5 bases). The V end lost 6 bases, the J end lost 2 bases, and 27 bases lay between the germline ends. This CDR3 is 18 amino acids long. CDR1 is DFQATT, CDR2 SNEGSKA, per germline (reference sequence). The CDR3 DNA reads as TGCAGTGCCGCAGGACACTCCCAATCCGTGTGGGACACAGATACGCAGTATTTT. It specifies CSAAGHSQSVWDTDTQYF.

The chain is built from TRBV6-5 and TRBJ1-3; the D is unclear. Germline loops: CDR1 MNHEY, CDR2 SVGAGI. This CDR3 region has 15 residues. V was shortened by 0 bases and J by 4 bases, with 10 bases between the two germline ends. In DNA, the CDR3 is TGTGCCAGCAGTTACTCGGCTGTTCCGGGAAACACCATATATTTT. This sequence encodes CASSYSAVPGNTIYF.

In this sample, this clonotype turned up a few times. The chain links TRBV28 to TRBJ1-2, with 7 nucleotides matching TRBD1. The CDR3 sequence is 17 residues long. V shed 7 bases, J shed 2 bases, and the junction held 16 bases outside the gene matches. Germline CDR1 is MDHEN and CDR2 is SYDVKM. The chain's CDR3 is CASTSLLGGRGNYGYTF. In DNA form, the CDR3 reads TGTGCCAGCACCTCTCTTCTAGGGGGCAGGGGGAACTATGGCTACACCTTC.

This chain links TRBV29-1 with TRBJ1-4; D is ambiguous. This CDR3 is 12 amino acids long. The germline V and J ends were trimmed by 6 bases and 7 bases, with 12 bases remaining between them. Germline values: CDR1 SQVTM, CDR2 ANQGSEA. The DNA for the CDR3 is TGCAGCGTCGGGGTCCGGGGTGAAAAACTGTTTTTT. It is translated as CSVGVRGEKLFF.

This clonotype was recorded a few times. This chain connects TRBV7-6 to TRBJ2-5; no clear D gene. CDR3 length: 15 residues. Per germline, CDR1 SGHVS and CDR2 FNYEAQ. With 0 bases removed from V and 1 base from J, the gap between germline ends came to 9 bases. The CDR3 region has the DNA TGTGCCAGCAGCTTAGCCGCCCGTTCCCAAGAGACCCAGTACTTC. This sequence encodes CASSLAARSQETQYF.

This clonotype came up a few times. The V and J genes are TRBV6-2 or TRBV6-3 and TRBJ1-1; D might be TRBD1 (5 bases). V gave up 6 bases and J gave up 2 bases, with 10 bases separating them. The CDR3 is 13 residues long. Germline V gives CDR1 MNHEY, CDR2 SVGEGT. CDR3 in DNA: TGTGCCAGCAGACGAGGGGCTAACACTGAAGCTTTCTTT. This codes for CASRRGANTEAFF.